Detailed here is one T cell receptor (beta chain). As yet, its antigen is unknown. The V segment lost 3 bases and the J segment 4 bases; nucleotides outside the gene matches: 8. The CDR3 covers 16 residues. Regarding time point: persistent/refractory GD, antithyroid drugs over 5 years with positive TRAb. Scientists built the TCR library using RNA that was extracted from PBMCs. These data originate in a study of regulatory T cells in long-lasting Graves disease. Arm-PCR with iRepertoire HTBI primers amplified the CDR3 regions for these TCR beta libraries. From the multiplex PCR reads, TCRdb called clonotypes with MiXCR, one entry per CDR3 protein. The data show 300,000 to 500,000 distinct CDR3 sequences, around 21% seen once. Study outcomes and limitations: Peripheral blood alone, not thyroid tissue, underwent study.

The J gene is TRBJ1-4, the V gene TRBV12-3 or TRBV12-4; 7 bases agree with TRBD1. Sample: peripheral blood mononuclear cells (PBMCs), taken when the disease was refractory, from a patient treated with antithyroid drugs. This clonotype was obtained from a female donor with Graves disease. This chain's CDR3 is CASSFLPGDSNEKLFF. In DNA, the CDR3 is TGTGCCAGCAGTTTTTTACCGGGGGACAGTAATGAAAAACTGTTTTTT.